This TCR beta chain was identified during a study of blood T cell repertoires in COVID-19. About the study: Acute and convalescent COVID-19 samples came from the United States, Italy and Spain.

Measured with immunoSEQ multiplex PCR; TCRdb has only the in-frame clones, and not every one. Of fewer than 450,000 clones listed, roughly 90% were seen once; the top ten hold about 7%. The CDR3 spans 15 residues. Trimming cost V 3 bases and J 4 bases; bases outside gene matches: 8. Germline CDR1 KGHSH, CDR2 LQKENI. The clonotype originates from a woman aged 65 to 85 with COVID-19, enrolled during active disease. The specimen was peripheral blood. The chain employs TRBV18 and TRBJ1-1, with TRBD1 matching over 7 bases. The CDR3 DNA sequence: TGTGCCAGCTCACCCGCAACAGGGGCGGGCACTGAAGCTTTCTTT. Amino acid sequence: CASSPATGAGTEAFF.